The next 4 T cell receptor beta chains were all read from a single sample in a study of blood T cells in healthy people across ages. The use of a sample-barcoded 5' primer and a J-beta primer mix characterized a second PCR of about 6 to 11 cycles. TCRdb itself ran the 5' RACE reads through MiXCR, one entry per CDR3 protein. The repertoire holds about 1.5 million distinct CDR3 sequences, with approximately 43% as singletons. Sequenced: blood. The receptors were gathered from a woman aged 18-29 years in good health.

This clonotype has more than one count but fewer than ten. V gene TRBV6-5 combines with J gene TRBJ1-4, with D hard to call. The CDR3 has 14 residues. Trimming took 8 bases from V and 6 from J, leaving 16 bases between them. Germline CDR1 is MNHEY and CDR2 is SVGAGI. The CDR3 spells CASGDQADDEKLFF. The CDR3 DNA sequence: TGTGCCAGCGGAGACCAGGCTGACGATGAAAAACTGTTTTTT.

This clonotype has a single count. CDR3 residues: CSFSLGFYEQYF. The CDR3 bases are TGCTCCTTCTCATTGGGGTTCTACGAGCAGTACTTC. V and J are TRBV29-1 and TRBJ2-7, with no clear D. The CDR3 runs to 12 residues. CDR1 and CDR2 from the germline V gene are SQVTM and ANQGSEA.

The chain has TRBV19 and TRBJ1-2, with D possibly matching TRBD1 (6 bases). This CDR3 spans 14 amino acids. Looked up from germline, CDR1 is LNHDA and CDR2 is SQIVND (reference sequence). The germline V and J ends were trimmed by 6 bases and 2 bases, with 13 bases remaining between them. The CDR3 DNA reads TGTGCCAGTAGGAGCAGGGGCCGCAACTATGGCTACACCTTC. Translation gives CASRSRGRNYGYTF.

The chain joins TRBV7-2 to TRBJ1-2; maybe TRBD1 (6 bases). The V end lost 5 bases, the J end lost 8 bases, and 15 bases lay between the germline ends. The germline CDR1 and CDR2 sequences are SGHTA and FQGNSA. The CDR3 sequence is 13 residues long. The CDR3 bases are TGTGCCAGCAGCAAACGGGCAGGGGCGGGCTACACCTTC. This gives the protein CASSKRAGAGYTF.